This record concerns one T cell receptor (beta chain) sequence. Its binding antigen is unknown. The sample holds no much larger clone one base away, and base qualities are not on file. Whole blood was collected in K2EDTA tubes by collaborating institutions according to the institutions' own protocols. For TCRbeta analysis, collaborators shipped samples in one of three forms: frozen whole blood, isolated PBMCs, or DNA extracted from either of those sample types. TCRbeta CDR3 regions were amplified from genomic DNA using the immunoSEQ Assay, a bias-controlled multiplex PCR. As for how the authors treated the data: The number of nucleated cells in each sample was estimated from the amplification of reference gene primers within the assay. Sequence reads were collapsed and filtered to measure the absolute abundance of every unique TCRbeta CDR3 rearrangement. For each sample, productive Simpson clonality was calculated as the square root of Simpson's diversity index over productive rearrangements. TCRdb stores this immuneACCESS table with in-frame sequences only. Part of the clones is absent; in the studies checked, under half of the shortfall reflects unresolved V genes, and no reason is known for the rest. V, J and clone size are taken as reported in that table, and D and trimming were inferred from the DNA itself. The sample data list around 140,000 clones, and around 87% of these were observed just once. The ten largest clones add up to approximately 9% of the sample.

The data belong to a study of blood T cell repertoires in COVID-19 (dated by TCRdb to 2020 to 2022). In the study overall: Samples covering the acute and convalescent phases of COVID-19 were provided by collaborators in the United States, Italy and Spain. The material from the prospective study consisted of cDNA or gDNA derived from T cells, B-cell-depleted T cells, or PBMCs. Where HLA class I and class II types were available, the types were taken from metadata supplied by the sample provider, not from assay-based typing. Subjects who had been exposed to COVID-19, were actively infected with it, or had recovered from it provided the deeply sampled blood TCRbeta repertoires that made up the dataset. Samples came from the ongoing ImmuneRACE study (first 160 participants) plus 1,254 subjects from 6 global collaborators. Sample metadata almost always included a de-identified subject ID, COVID-19 status, age in years and sex. The repertoires were released in a freely available public database meant as a resource for research on the immune response to SARS-CoV-2.

The full study reports these points: How much clinical and demographic metadata was included differed by source and by participant, and the metadata was provided uncurated.

The clonotype comes from a woman aged 50 to 60 with active or convalescent COVID-19. Material: peripheral blood.

DNA sequence: TGTGCCAGCAGCCTGGGTTCGGGAAACACTGAAGCTTTCTTT. It codes for CASSLGSGNTEAFF. Recombination connected TRBV9 to TRBJ1-1, with the D gene not confidently named. CDR1 SGDLS and CDR2 YYNGEE are derived from the germline V gene. V is shortened by 4 bases, J by 2 bases, and the region joining them spans 12 bases. Inclusive of the bounding cysteine and phenylalanine, the CDR3 is 14 residues long. Only the CDR3 part of the read is kept: 42 bases, read in frame from the first base.